The entry below describes one T cell receptor beta chain. Its antigen is unidentified. One junction end does not reproduce the germline sequence, and a read error may be involved. CDR1 and CDR2 (germline): SQVTM, ANQGSEA. The length of the CDR3 is 13 residues. Each CDR3 protein gets one entry after TCRdb re-called the multiplex PCR reads with MiXCR. Among about 230,000 distinct CDR3 sequences listed, roughly 32% were seen once. This sample stems from a study of breast tumors, draining lymph nodes, adjacent tissues. The study's findings and limits: The data were judged consistent with most tumor T cells coming from lymph node and expanding in tumor. Luminal-like breast cancer showed significantly greater tumor-nontumor repertoire similarity than basal-like breast cancer did. Data only fit, rather than demonstrated, lymph node origin of most tumor T cells. Tumors had less TCR diversity than lymph nodes, more than nontumor tissue.

Breast cancer patients provided tissue from their axillary draining lymph nodes. The sequence was collected from a female donor with breast cancer. Some clones in this sample may be carry-over from other donors' samples. The sample consisted of axillary lymph node tissue. The chain combines TRBV29-1 with TRBJ1-4, with D hard to call. The CDR3 loop reads CSVGSETNEKLPF. The CDR3, as DNA: TGCAGCGTGGGGTCCGAAACTAATGAAAAACTGCCTTTT.